This T cell receptor (beta chain) was documented in a study of OX40 agonist ivuxolimab in advanced cancers. Broadly, across the study: Ivuxolimab was an agonistic, fully human IgG2 monoclonal antibody directed against OX40 (CD134), a costimulatory receptor. Among the roughly 50 dose-escalation patients, some 19 had hepatocellular carcinoma, approximately 15 melanoma, 9 renal cell carcinoma and 9 head and neck cancer. Partial responses occurred in three dose-escalation patients, of whom one had hepatocellular carcinoma and two had cutaneous melanoma. A male proportion of under 85% and a mean age of 60 years, ranging from roughly 23 to 90, were recorded for the dose-escalation cohort. The paper covers the monotherapy dose-escalation part of the phase I ivuxolimab trial, which included N of about 50 patients. Intravenous ivuxolimab was administered to patients every 2 weeks at six dose levels: 0.01, 0.1, 0.3, 1.5, 3 and 10 mg/kg. Peripheral TCRbeta sequencing aimed to test whether ivuxolimab altered TCR sequence diversity and caused clonal T-cell expansion. Prior anti-PD-1, anti-PD-L1 or anti-CTLA-4 therapy was permitted, and checkpoint inhibitors had been received by roughly 42% of dose-escalation patients.

Deletion took 3 bases off V and 5 bases off J, with a span of 21 bases between the germline ends. From the cysteine up to the phenylalanine, the CDR3 has a length of 17 residues. The read is trimmed to its CDR3 DNA, 51 bases read in frame from base 1. Per the germline V gene, ENHRY is the CDR1 and SYGVKD is the CDR2. Patients with autoimmune disease history or receiving systemic immunosuppression were excluded from the trial. Peripheral blood for TCR sequencing was drawn from every dose cohort at baseline, at cycle 4 day 1 and at cycle 7 day 1. Samples were obtained from an open-label, multicenter, first-in-human phase I dose-escalation trial of ivuxolimab. The trial enrolled adults with locally advanced or metastatic head and neck squamous cell, hepatocellular, melanoma or renal cell carcinoma. Before TCR sequencing, CD4+ T cells and CD8+ T cells from peripheral blood were sorted into separate populations.

Genomic DNA was isolated from the sorted cells so that the TCRbeta CDR3 region could be sequenced. TCRbeta CDR3 regions were sequenced using the immunoSEQ Assay. TCRdb obtained this table from immuneACCESS and retained in-frame rearrangements with V and J assigned. These tables miss some clones; where compared with another copy, unresolved V genes account for less than half of the shortfall, and the remainder is unexplained. Here the sample has about 80,000 clones; around 93% occur a single time. Of the sample, about 8.6% falls within the top ten clones. Points the paper makes about the study in general: At doses of 0.1 to 3.0 mg/kg, clonal expansion of both CD4+ and CD8+ blood T cells was observed from baseline to week 6. Low levels of normalized T-cell clonal expansion were also seen in some patients who did not respond. After ivuxolimab, more expanded clones were found on average in CD8+ T cells than in CD4+ T cells. The antigen specificity of the peripheral T cells that underwent clonal expansion was not determined. In the 0.1-3.0 mg/kg groups, partial responders had among the lowest normalized peripheral clonal expansion, particularly in CD8+ T cells.

About this clone: This clone's antigen is unknown. No base quality information exists; no much larger clone differs at one position.

The chain is assembled from TRBV10-3 and TRBJ2-3, with TRBD1 perhaps the D gene, on 5 matching bases. The source was CD4+ or CD8+ T cells sorted from blood, collected in a trial of the OX40 agonist ivuxolimab. This receptor was identified in an adult with an advanced solid tumor such as melanoma, head and neck, liver or kidney cancer. The DNA sequence is TGTGCCATCAGTGACCTCTGGGGTAGGGGTCAGTTAGATACGCAGTATTTT. Translated, it gives CAISDLWGRGQLDTQYF.